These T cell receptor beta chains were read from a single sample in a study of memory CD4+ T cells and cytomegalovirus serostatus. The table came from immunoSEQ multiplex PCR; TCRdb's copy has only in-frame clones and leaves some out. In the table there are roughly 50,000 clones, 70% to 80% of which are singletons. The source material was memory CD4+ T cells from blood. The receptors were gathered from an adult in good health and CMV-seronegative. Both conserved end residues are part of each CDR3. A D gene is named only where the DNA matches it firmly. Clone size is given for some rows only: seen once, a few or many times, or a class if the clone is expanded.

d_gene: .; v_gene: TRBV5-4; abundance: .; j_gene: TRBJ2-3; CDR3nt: TGTGCCAGCAGCGTGGGGTTGAGTGGCACAGATACGCAGTATTTT; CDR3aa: CASSVGLSGTDTQYF
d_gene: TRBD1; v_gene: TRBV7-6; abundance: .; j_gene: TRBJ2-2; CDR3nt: TGTGCCAGCAGCCTCCGCAGGACAGGGGGTACCGGGGAGCTGTTTTTT; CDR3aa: CASSLRRTGGTGELFF
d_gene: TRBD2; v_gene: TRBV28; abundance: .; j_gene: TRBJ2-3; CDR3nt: TGTGCCAGCAGTCCCAGGGGCCGCGGGACTAGCGGGGGGTTTTTT; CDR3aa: CASSPRGRGTSGGFF
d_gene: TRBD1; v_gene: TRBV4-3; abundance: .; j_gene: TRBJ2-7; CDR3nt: TGCGCCAGCAGCCAAGCAAGCGGACAGGGGTACGAGCAGTACTTC; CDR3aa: CASSQASGQGYEQYF
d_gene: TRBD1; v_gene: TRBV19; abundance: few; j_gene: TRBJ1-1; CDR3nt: TGTGCCAGTAGTCCCCAGACAGGGTCGGCTTTCTTT; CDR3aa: CASSPQTGSAFF
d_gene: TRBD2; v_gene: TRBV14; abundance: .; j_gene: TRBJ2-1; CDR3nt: TGTGCCAGCAGCCCCAAGATCCTAGCGGGTGAGCAGTTCTTC; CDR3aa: CASSPKILAGEQFF
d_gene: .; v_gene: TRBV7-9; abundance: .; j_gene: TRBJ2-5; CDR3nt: TGTGCCAGCAGCTTATTAGAAGAGACCCAGTACTTC; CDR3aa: CASSLLEETQYF
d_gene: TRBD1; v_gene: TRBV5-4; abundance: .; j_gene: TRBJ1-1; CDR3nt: TGTGCCAGCAGCGTACAGGGGGTCGGAACTGAAGCTTTCTTT; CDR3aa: CASSVQGVGTEAFF
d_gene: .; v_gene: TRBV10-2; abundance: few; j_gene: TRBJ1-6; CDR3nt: TGCGCCAGCAGTGAGTCGGGGCCCTTCGGGGCGAATAATTCACCCCTCCACTTT; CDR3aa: CASSESGPFGANNSPLHF
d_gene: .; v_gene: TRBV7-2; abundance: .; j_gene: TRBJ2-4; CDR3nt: TGTGCCAGCAGCTCTGGGGTTGCGGAAAACATTCAGTACTTC; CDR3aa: CASSSGVAENIQYF
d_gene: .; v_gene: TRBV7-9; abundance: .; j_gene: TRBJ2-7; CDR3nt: TGTGCCAGCAGCTTAGAGGTTCACGAGCAGTACTTC; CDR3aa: CASSLEVHEQYF
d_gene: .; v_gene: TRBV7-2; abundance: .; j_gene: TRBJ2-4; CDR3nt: TGTGCCAGCAGCCTTGGGGGAGGGGGAATGGACAAAAACATTCAGTACTTC; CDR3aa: CASSLGGGGMDKNIQYF
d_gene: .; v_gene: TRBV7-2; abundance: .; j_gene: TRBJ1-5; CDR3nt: TGTGCCAGCAGCTTAGGGGGACCGCCCAATCAGCCCCAGCATTTT; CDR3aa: CASSLGGPPNQPQHF
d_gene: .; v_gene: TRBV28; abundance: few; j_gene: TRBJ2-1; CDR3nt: TGTGCCAGCAGTTTCTTGCCCGATTGGGACCGAGGCAATGAGCAGTTCTTC; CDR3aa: CASSFLPDWDRGNEQFF
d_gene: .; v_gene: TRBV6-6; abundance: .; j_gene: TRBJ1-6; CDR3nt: TGTGCCAGCAGTTACCGGGAAAAGTATTCACCCCTCCACTTT; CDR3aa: CASSYREKYSPLHF
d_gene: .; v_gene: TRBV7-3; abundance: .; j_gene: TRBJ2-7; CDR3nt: TGTGCCAGCAGCCCTGGGGGCAGGGGTAACGAGCAGTACTTC; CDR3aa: CASSPGGRGNEQYF
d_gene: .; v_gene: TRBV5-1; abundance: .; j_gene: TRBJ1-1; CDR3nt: TGCGCCAGCAGCTTGGGCGGGGACGAAGCTTTCTTT; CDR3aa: CASSLGGDEAFF
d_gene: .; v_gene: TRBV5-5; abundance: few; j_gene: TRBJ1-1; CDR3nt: TGTGCCAGCAGCTTGGATTTCGCAGTCATGAACACTGAAGCTTTCTTT; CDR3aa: CASSLDFAVMNTEAFF
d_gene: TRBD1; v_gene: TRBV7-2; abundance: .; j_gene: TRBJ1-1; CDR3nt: TGTGCCAGCAGCTTAGCGCTGAGACAGGGGGACGGGACTGAAGCTTTCTTT; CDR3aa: CASSLALRQGDGTEAFF
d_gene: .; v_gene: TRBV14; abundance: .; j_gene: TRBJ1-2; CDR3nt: TGTGCCAGCAGCCTCGACCCCCGGGCTAGGGGCTACACCTTC; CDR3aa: CASSLDPRARGYTF
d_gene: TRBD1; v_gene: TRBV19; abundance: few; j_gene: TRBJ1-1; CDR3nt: TGTGCCAGTAGGAGCGAGACCACGGACAGGAAGAACACTGAAGCTTTCTTT; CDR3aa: CASRSETTDRKNTEAFF
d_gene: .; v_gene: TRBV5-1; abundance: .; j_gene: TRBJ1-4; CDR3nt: TGCGCCAGCAGCTTGGACGGATCTAATGAAAAACTGTTTTTT; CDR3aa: CASSLDGSNEKLFF
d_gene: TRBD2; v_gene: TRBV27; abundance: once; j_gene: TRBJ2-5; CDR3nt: TGTGCCAGCAGTTTATCTGGACTAGCGGGGGGAGAGACCCAGTACTTC; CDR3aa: CASSLSGLAGGETQYF
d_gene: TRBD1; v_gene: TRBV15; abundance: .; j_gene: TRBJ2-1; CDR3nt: TGTGCCACCAGCAGGCGAGGACAGGGGACATACAATGAGCAGTTCTTC; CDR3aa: CATSRRGQGTYNEQFF
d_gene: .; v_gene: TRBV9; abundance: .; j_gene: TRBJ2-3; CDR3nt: TGTGCCAGCAGCTCACAGGGTTCTGGCACGCAGTATTTT; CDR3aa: CASSSQGSGTQYF
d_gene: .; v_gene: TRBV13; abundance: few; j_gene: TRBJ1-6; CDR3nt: TGTGCCAGCAGCTTAACTGGCAGGGAAGGTTCACCCCTCCACTTT; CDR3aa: CASSLTGREGSPLHF
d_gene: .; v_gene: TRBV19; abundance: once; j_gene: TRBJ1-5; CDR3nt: TGTGCCAGTAGTAGAGGTGAGCGGTGGAGCAATCAGCCCCAGCATTTT; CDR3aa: CASSRGERWSNQPQHF
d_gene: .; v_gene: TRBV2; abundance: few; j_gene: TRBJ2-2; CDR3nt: TGTGCCAGCAGTGCGGAGAACACCGGGGAGCTGTTTTTT; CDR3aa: CASSAENTGELFF
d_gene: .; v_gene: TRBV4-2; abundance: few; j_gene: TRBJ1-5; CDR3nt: TGTGCCAGCAGCCAAGATACGCAGGGTTCTAAGTCTGGTCAGCCCCAGCATTTT; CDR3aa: CASSQDTQGSKSGQPQHF
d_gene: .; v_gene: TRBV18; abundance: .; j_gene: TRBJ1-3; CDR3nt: TGTGCCAGCTCACCGTGGGCAGACCTCTCCGGAAACACCATATATTTT; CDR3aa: CASSPWADLSGNTIYF
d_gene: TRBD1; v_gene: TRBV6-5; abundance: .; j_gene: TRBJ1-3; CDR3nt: TGTGCCAGCAGCCGGGACAGTCTCTCTGGAAACACCATATATTTT; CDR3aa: CASSRDSLSGNTIYF
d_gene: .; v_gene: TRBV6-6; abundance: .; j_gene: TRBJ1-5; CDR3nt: TGTGCCAGCAGTTACCGCGGAATTAGCAATCAGCCCCAGCATTTT; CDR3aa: CASSYRGISNQPQHF
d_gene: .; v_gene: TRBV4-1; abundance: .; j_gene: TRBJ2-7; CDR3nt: TGCGCCAGCAGCCAAGAGAGGACGACGCTGCAGTACTTC; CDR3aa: CASSQERTTLQYF
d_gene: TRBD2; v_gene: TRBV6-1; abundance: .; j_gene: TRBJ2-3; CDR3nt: TGTGCCAGCAGTGTACAGCGGGGGCCAGATACGCAGTATTTT; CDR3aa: CASSVQRGPDTQYF
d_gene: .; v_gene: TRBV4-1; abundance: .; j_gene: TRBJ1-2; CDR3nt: TGCGCCAGCCGACCTCAACAGGGTTCCTCTGGCTACACCTTC; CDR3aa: CASRPQQGSSGYTF
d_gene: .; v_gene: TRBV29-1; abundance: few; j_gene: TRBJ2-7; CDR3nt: TGCAGCGTTCGACATACAGTCTACGAGCAGTACTTC; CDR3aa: CSVRHTVYEQYF
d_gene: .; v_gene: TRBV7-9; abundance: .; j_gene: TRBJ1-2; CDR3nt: TGTGCCAGCGGGGGAGCATCAATTAACTATGGCTACACCTTC; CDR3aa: CASGGASINYGYTF
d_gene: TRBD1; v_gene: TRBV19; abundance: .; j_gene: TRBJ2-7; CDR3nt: TGTGCCAGTAGTATCAGACAGGGGAGCTCCTACGAGCAGTACTTC; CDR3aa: CASSIRQGSSYEQYF
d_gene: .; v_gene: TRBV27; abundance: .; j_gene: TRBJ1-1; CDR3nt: TGTGCCAGCAGGAACCAATTGGTTAACACTGAAGCTTTCTTT; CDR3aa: CASRNQLVNTEAFF
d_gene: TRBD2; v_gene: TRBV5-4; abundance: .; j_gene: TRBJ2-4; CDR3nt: TGTGCCAGCAGCGAGAGCGGGGGGAGGGTAAACATTCAGTACTTC; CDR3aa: CASSESGGRVNIQYF
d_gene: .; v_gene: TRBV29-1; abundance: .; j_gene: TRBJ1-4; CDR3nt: TGCAGCGTTGAAACCGTCTCGGGGGGAAAACTGTTTTTT; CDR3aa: CSVETVSGGKLFF